The following is a T cell receptor beta chain sequence with its context. Using immunoSEQ multiplex PCR, the repertoire was profiled, and TCRdb retains in-frame clones only, with some absent. The table records some 200,000 clones, approximately 80% of them present only once. Cohort assignment relied on participant-reported clinical history. Symptom resolution, clearance, or two negative PCRs marked the recovered donors of Cohort 3. This entry belongs to a study of blood T cell repertoires in COVID-19. The TCR sequence derives from a man aged 40-55 years who had recovered from COVID-19. What was sequenced was PBMCs or T cells enriched from blood (not recorded which).

This chain's CDR3 is CASSYSPDRTRGGYTF. In DNA form, the CDR3 reads TGTGCCAGCAGTTATTCCCCGGACAGGACCAGGGGTGGCTACACCTTC. The chain carries TRBV6-2 or TRBV6-3 and TRBJ1-2; 7 bases align to TRBD1. From germline, CDR1 is MNHEY and CDR2 SVGEGT. V lost 3 bases, J lost 7 bases, and 14 bases stayed unmatched. The CDR3 is 16 residues long.